These T cell receptor beta chains were read from a single sample in a study of blood T cell repertoires in COVID-19. Produced via immunoSEQ multiplex PCR; TCRdb's table is partial and in-frame only. The sample holds fewer than 90,000 clones; 88% are singletons and the top ten take more than 5.5%. Sequenced material: peripheral blood. Receptor source: a man aged 65-85 years with acute or convalescent COVID-19. The CDR3 runs from the conserved cysteine through the conserved F or W. The order of the fields is D gene, J gene, V gene, clone size, CDR3 DNA, CDR3 protein. D genes are given only for firm matches. The listing skips clone size in some rows; elsewhere it reads once, few, many or a size class.

d_call: -
j_call: TRBJ2-7
v_call: TRBV27
clone_size: -
cdr3_nt: TGTGCCAGCAGTTTGGCAGGCAATTACGAGCAGTACTTC
cdr3_aa: CASSLAGNYEQYF

d_call: -
j_call: TRBJ1-1
v_call: TRBV4-1
clone_size: -
cdr3_nt: TGCGCCAGCAGCTCCGATCCACAGGGGAACACTGAAGCTTTCTTT
cdr3_aa: CASSSDPQGNTEAFF

d_call: TRBD1
j_call: TRBJ1-4
v_call: TRBV7-9
clone_size: once
cdr3_nt: TGTGCCAGCAGCGATACCGGGACAGGGGAAAAACTGTTTTTT
cdr3_aa: CASSDTGTGEKLFF

d_call: TRBD2
j_call: TRBJ2-1
v_call: TRBV28
clone_size: -
cdr3_nt: TGTGCCAGCAGTTCCCTTAAAAGCGGGAGGGCCGGGGAGCAGTTCTTC
cdr3_aa: CASSSLKSGRAGEQFF

d_call: -
j_call: TRBJ2-7
v_call: TRBV7-9
clone_size: -
cdr3_nt: TGTGCCAGCAGCCCGGATTCCGGGACTGGATACTACGAGCAGTACTTC
cdr3_aa: CASSPDSGTGYYEQYF

d_call: -
j_call: TRBJ1-2
v_call: TRBV5-1
clone_size: -
cdr3_nt: TGCGCCAGCAGCTTCGAGGGTGACTATGGCTACACCTTC
cdr3_aa: CASSFEGDYGYTF

d_call: -
j_call: TRBJ2-1
v_call: TRBV7-9
clone_size: -
cdr3_nt: TGTGCCAGCAGCTTATTCTCAAGTCGAGGCTCCTACAATGAGCAGTTCTTC
cdr3_aa: CASSLFSSRGSYNEQFF

d_call: -
j_call: TRBJ1-1
v_call: TRBV28
clone_size: -
cdr3_nt: TGTGCCAGCAGCCTCAGGGTTGGTGAAGCTTTCTTT
cdr3_aa: CASSLRVGEAFF

d_call: TRBD1
j_call: TRBJ2-4
v_call: TRBV6-2/TRBV6-3
clone_size: -
cdr3_nt: TGTGCCAGCAGTTACCGCGAGGGGGCTCTAGCCAAAAACATTCAGTACTTC
cdr3_aa: CASSYREGALAKNIQYF

d_call: TRBD1
j_call: TRBJ2-2
v_call: TRBV28
clone_size: -
cdr3_nt: TGTGCCAGCAGCCATGGGACAGTTCCCGGGGAGCTGTTTTTT
cdr3_aa: CASSHGTVPGELFF

d_call: TRBD2
j_call: TRBJ2-7
v_call: TRBV5-6
clone_size: -
cdr3_nt: TGTGCCAGCAGCTTGGTCGCAGGGACTAGTAACCACGAGCAGTACTTC
cdr3_aa: CASSLVAGTSNHEQYF

d_call: -
j_call: TRBJ1-5
v_call: TRBV3-1/TRBV3-2
clone_size: -
cdr3_nt: TGTGCCAGCAGCCAAGCAGGGAACAATCAGCCCCAGCATTTT
cdr3_aa: CASSQAGNNQPQHF

d_call: TRBD1
j_call: TRBJ2-7
v_call: TRBV28
clone_size: -
cdr3_nt: TGTGCCAGCAGTTATCCGGGACAGAGCTACGAGCAGTACTTC
cdr3_aa: CASSYPGQSYEQYF

d_call: -
j_call: TRBJ1-2
v_call: TRBV5-1
clone_size: -
cdr3_nt: TGCGCCAGCAGCATACAGGCGTTCAACTATGGCTACACCTTC
cdr3_aa: CASSIQAFNYGYTF

d_call: -
j_call: TRBJ1-1
v_call: TRBV24-1
clone_size: -
cdr3_nt: TGTGCCACCAGTGACCCCGGCGGGGGCTTGAACACTGAAGCTTTCTTT
cdr3_aa: CATSDPGGGLNTEAFF

d_call: TRBD2
j_call: TRBJ2-3
v_call: TRBV3-1/TRBV3-2
clone_size: -
cdr3_nt: TGTGCCAGCAGCCAAGCCGGTTTGACTAGCGGGCCTCTAGATACGCAGTATTTT
cdr3_aa: CASSQAGLTSGPLDTQYF

d_call: -
j_call: TRBJ1-2
v_call: TRBV6-6
clone_size: -
cdr3_nt: TGTGCCAGCAGTCCTCCCTACAGCCCTAACTATGGCTACACCTTC
cdr3_aa: CASSPPYSPNYGYTF

d_call: -
j_call: TRBJ1-1
v_call: TRBV27
clone_size: few
cdr3_nt: TGTGCCAGCAGTTTATCAGGAGGGTGGGCAGGGGAAGCTTTCTTT
cdr3_aa: CASSLSGGWAGEAFF

d_call: -
j_call: TRBJ2-6
v_call: TRBV25-1
clone_size: -
cdr3_nt: TGTGCCAGCGGAGGCTCTGGGGCCAACGTCCTGACTTTC
cdr3_aa: CASGGSGANVLTF

d_call: -
j_call: TRBJ2-7
v_call: TRBV10-3
clone_size: -
cdr3_nt: TGTGCCATCAGAGATCCAAAGGGGACCTACGAGCAGTACTTC
cdr3_aa: CAIRDPKGTYEQYF

d_call: TRBD2
j_call: TRBJ2-2
v_call: TRBV28
clone_size: -
cdr3_nt: TGTGCCAGCAGGGGTAGCGGGACGAACACCGGGGAGCTGTTTTTT
cdr3_aa: CASRGSGTNTGELFF